The clone carrying this TCR beta chain was seen just once. Its cognate antigen is unknown. This specimen belongs to a study of graft-versus-host responses after intestinal transplantation. Study background: Isolated intestinal, liver-intestinal, or multivisceral transplants were what recipients had.

V was shortened by 3 bases and J by 0 bases, with 9 bases between the two germline ends. The CDR3 is 14 amino acids. Germline CDR1 reads MNHNS; CDR2 reads SASEGT. Study-wide findings and caveats: The presence of high graft-versus-host to host-versus-graft clonal ratios in allografts characterized patients with graft-donor T cell macrochimerism.

Using immunoSEQ multiplex PCR, the repertoire was profiled, and TCRdb retains in-frame clones only, with some absent. Altogether more than 95,000 clones are present, about 90% being singletons, with the ten largest covering roughly 0.9%. This TCR was sampled from a human donor who received an intestinal transplant. V usage is TRBV6-1 and J usage is TRBJ2-7; unclear D gene. The specimen was unstimulated CD4+ T cells sorted from spleen or lymph node cells, collected before intestinal transplant. The CDR3 here is CASSEPGLSYEQYF. The CDR3 DNA follows: TGTGCCAGCAGTGAGCCGGGCCTCTCCTACGAGCAGTACTTC.